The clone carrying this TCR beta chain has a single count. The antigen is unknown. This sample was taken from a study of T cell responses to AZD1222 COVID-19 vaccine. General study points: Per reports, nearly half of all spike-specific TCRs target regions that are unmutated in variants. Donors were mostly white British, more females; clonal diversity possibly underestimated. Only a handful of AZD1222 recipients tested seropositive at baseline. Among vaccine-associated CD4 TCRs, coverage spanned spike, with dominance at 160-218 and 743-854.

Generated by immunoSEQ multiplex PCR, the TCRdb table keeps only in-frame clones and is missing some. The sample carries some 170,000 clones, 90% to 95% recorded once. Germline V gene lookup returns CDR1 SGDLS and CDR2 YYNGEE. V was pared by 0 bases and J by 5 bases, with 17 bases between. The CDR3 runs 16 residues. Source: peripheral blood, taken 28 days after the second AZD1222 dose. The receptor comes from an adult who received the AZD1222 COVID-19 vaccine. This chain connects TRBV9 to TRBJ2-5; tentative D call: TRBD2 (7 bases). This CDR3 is CASSVGGGALVETQYF. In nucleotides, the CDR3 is TGTGCCAGCAGCGTAGGAGGGGGGGCGCTCGTGGAGACCCAGTACTTC. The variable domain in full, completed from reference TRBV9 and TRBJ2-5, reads DSGVTQTPKHLITATGQRVTLRCSPRSGDLSVYWYQQSLDQGLQFLIQYYNGEERAKGNILERFSAQQFPDLHSELNLSSLELGDSALYFCASSVGGGALVETQYFGPGTRLLVL.